This T cell receptor (beta chain) was documented in a study of blood T cell repertoires in COVID-19. Study-level background: Acute-phase and convalescent COVID-19 samples originated in the United States, Italy and Spain. T cells, B-cell-depleted T cells, or PBMCs provided the cDNA or gDNA that served as material.

Per the authors' pipeline: The authors estimated nucleated cell counts from reference gene primer amplification. Profiled with immunoSEQ multiplex PCR; TCRdb holds only in-frame clones, not every one. V, J and clone size were drawn from that table, and D and trimming were deduced from the DNA. The sample includes roughly 150,000 clones, under 85% of them seen just once. V lost 2 bases and J 2 bases, leaving 7 bases between the germline ends. This CDR3 has 15 amino acids. Germline V CDR1 and CDR2: KGHSH, LQKENI. The chain combines TRBV18 with TRBJ2-6, with D possibly TRBD1 on 6 matching bases. This sequence was found in a man in his 70s who had recovered from COVID-19. The sequenced sample consisted of peripheral blood. The CDR3 sequence: CASSPGGTGANVLTF. CDR3 DNA: TGTGCCAGCTCACCAGGGGGCACTGGGGCCAACGTCCTGACTTTC.